This T cell receptor (beta chain) was retrieved from a study of T cells in tumors after PD-1 blockade. Study outcomes and limitations: Some novel exhausted tumor clones appeared in pre-treatment blood, suggesting peripheral recruitment.

The data were produced by immunoSEQ multiplex PCR, yet TCRdb's version contains in-frame clones alone and is incomplete. The data hold tens of thousands of clones, with about four fifths observed a single time. The CDR3 consists of 14 residues. Trimming removed 7 bases at V and 1 base at J, with 13 bases between. CDR1 and CDR2 from the germline V gene are LNHDA and SQIVND (reference sequence). Regarding this clone: The antigen remains unidentified.

The sample here was PBMCs, taken before anti-PD-1 treatment. This chain joins TRBV19 and TRBJ1-1; D gene unclear. The origin of this receptor is a human donor with basal cell carcinoma. CDR3 sequence reads: CASTSSWENTEAFF. The CDR3 bases are TGTGCCAGTACTTCGTCCTGGGAGAACACTGAAGCTTTCTTT.